The rows below give T cell receptor beta chains drawn from one sample of a study of shared T cell receptors in the human thymus. The table came from immunoSEQ multiplex PCR; TCRdb's copy has only in-frame clones and leaves some out. This sample has some 660,000 clones, with around 87% found just once. These data were likewise used in another study, on human thymus T cells.

The sequenced material came from thymocytes. These receptors all stem from a boy under two years old with a congenital heart defect. CDR3s include the opening cysteine and the closing phenylalanine or tryptophan. D genes are given only for firm matches. Some rows mark clone size as missing; the rest say once, few, many or name a class of expanded clone.

V gene: TRBV15
D gene: -
clone size: -
J gene: TRBJ2-1
CDR3 protein: CATHGSLSGPSHNEQFF
CDR3 DNA: TGTGCCACCCATGGCTCCCTCAGCGGGCCTTCCCACAATGAGCAGTTCTTC

V gene: TRBV27
D gene: -
clone size: -
J gene: TRBJ2-3
CDR3 protein: CASSPSRGSATDTQYF
CDR3 DNA: TGTGCCAGCAGCCCTAGTAGGGGATCAGCGACAGATACGCAGTATTTT

V gene: TRBV2
D gene: -
clone size: -
J gene: TRBJ1-1
CDR3 protein: CATRRQEIGGTEAFF
CDR3 DNA: TGTGCCACCCGTAGACAGGAGATCGGGGGGACTGAAGCTTTCTTT

V gene: TRBV19
D gene: -
clone size: -
J gene: TRBJ2-7
CDR3 protein: CASSIRDTEPGGTHYEQYF
CDR3 DNA: TGTGCCAGTAGTATCCGGGACACGGAGCCGGGAGGAACACACTACGAGCAGTACTTC

V gene: TRBV29-1
D gene: -
clone size: -
J gene: TRBJ2-5
CDR3 protein: CSVERGKGQETQYF
CDR3 DNA: TGCAGCGTTGAGCGAGGGAAGGGCCAAGAGACCCAGTACTTC

V gene: TRBV28
D gene: TRBD1
clone size: -
J gene: TRBJ1-2
CDR3 protein: CASSAGETGDYYGYTF
CDR3 DNA: TGTGCCAGCAGTGCTGGCGAGACAGGGGATTACTATGGCTACACCTTC

V gene: TRBV5-1
D gene: -
clone size: -
J gene: TRBJ2-3
CDR3 protein: CASQEETGASASTDTQYF
CDR3 DNA: TGCGCCAGCCAGGAGGAGACGGGAGCGAGTGCTAGCACAGATACGCAGTATTTT

V gene: TRBV11-2
D gene: TRBD2
clone size: -
J gene: TRBJ2-1
CDR3 protein: CASSSWTSEMSYNEQFF
CDR3 DNA: TGTGCCAGCAGCTCGTGGACTAGCGAGATGTCCTACAATGAGCAGTTCTTC

V gene: TRBV25-1
D gene: TRBD1
clone size: -
J gene: TRBJ2-7
CDR3 protein: CASRGQSIYEQYF
CDR3 DNA: TGTGCCAGCAGGGGACAGTCCATTTACGAGCAGTACTTC

V gene: TRBV7-2
D gene: TRBD2
clone size: -
J gene: TRBJ2-5
CDR3 protein: CATATSEGRLKTQYF
CDR3 DNA: TGTGCCACCGCGACTAGCGAGGGTCGTTTAAAGACCCAGTACTTC

V gene: TRBV6-4
D gene: TRBD1
clone size: -
J gene: TRBJ1-1
CDR3 protein: CASSPNRGLDTEAFF
CDR3 DNA: TGTGCCAGCAGTCCTAACAGGGGGTTGGACACTGAAGCTTTCTTT

V gene: TRBV4-1
D gene: TRBD1
clone size: -
J gene: TRBJ1-1
CDR3 protein: CASSQDGIQGWTEAFF
CDR3 DNA: TGCGCCAGCAGCCAAGATGGGATACAGGGGTGGACTGAAGCTTTCTTT

V gene: TRBV4-3
D gene: -
clone size: -
J gene: TRBJ2-7
CDR3 protein: CASSQVRPNYRDIYEQYF
CDR3 DNA: TGCGCCAGCAGCCAAGTCCGCCCTAACTACAGGGATATCTACGAGCAGTACTTC

V gene: TRBV10-3
D gene: -
clone size: -
J gene: TRBJ1-5
CDR3 protein: CAISEGRGGNQPQHF
CDR3 DNA: TGTGCCATCAGTGAGGGAAGGGGAGGAAATCAGCCCCAGCATTTT

V gene: TRBV9
D gene: -
clone size: -
J gene: TRBJ2-4
CDR3 protein: CASSVGRDSIAKNIQYF
CDR3 DNA: TGTGCCAGCAGCGTAGGAAGGGACTCCATAGCCAAAAACATTCAGTACTTC

V gene: TRBV2
D gene: -
clone size: -
J gene: TRBJ2-7
CDR3 protein: CASRTTGTPRWEQYF
CDR3 DNA: TGTGCCAGCAGGACTACAGGGACCCCTAGGTGGGAGCAGTACTTC

V gene: TRBV10-1
D gene: TRBD1
clone size: -
J gene: TRBJ2-7
CDR3 protein: CASLSRTGWAYEQYF
CDR3 DNA: TGCGCCAGCTTATCGAGGACAGGGTGGGCCTACGAGCAGTACTTC

V gene: TRBV7-8
D gene: -
clone size: few
J gene: TRBJ1-3
CDR3 protein: CASSLATETGSSGNTIYF
CDR3 DNA: TGTGCCAGCAGCTTAGCCACGGAAACAGGGAGCTCTGGAAACACCATATATTTT

V gene: TRBV5-5
D gene: TRBD2
clone size: -
J gene: TRBJ2-7
CDR3 protein: CASSQDLAGGWDEQYF
CDR3 DNA: TGCGCCAGCAGCCAAGATCTAGCGGGGGGCTGGGACGAGCAGTACTTC

V gene: TRBV4-3
D gene: TRBD2
clone size: -
J gene: TRBJ2-5
CDR3 protein: CASSQVTSGGQETQYF
CDR3 DNA: TGCGCCAGCAGCCAAGTCACTAGCGGGGGGCAAGAGACCCAGTACTTC

V gene: TRBV7-2
D gene: TRBD1
clone size: -
J gene: TRBJ1-6
CDR3 protein: CASSLGRGLHYNSPLHF
CDR3 DNA: TGTGCCAGCAGCTTGGGCAGGGGGCTCCACTATAATTCACCCCTCCACTTT

V gene: TRBV11-2
D gene: -
clone size: -
J gene: TRBJ2-7
CDR3 protein: CASSFRGNSYEQYF
CDR3 DNA: TGTGCCAGCAGCTTCCGGGGGAACTCCTACGAGCAGTACTTC

V gene: TRBV4-3
D gene: TRBD1
clone size: -
J gene: TRBJ1-2
CDR3 protein: CASSQDLDRGRLGYTF
CDR3 DNA: TGCGCCAGCAGCCAAGACCTGGACAGGGGGCGCCTTGGCTACACCTTC

V gene: TRBV4-2
D gene: -
clone size: -
J gene: TRBJ1-5
CDR3 protein: CASSLTWDTGRSNQPQHF
CDR3 DNA: TGTGCCAGCAGCCTTACCTGGGACACCGGTAGGAGCAATCAGCCCCAGCATTTT

V gene: TRBV29-1
D gene: TRBD2
clone size: -
J gene: TRBJ2-5
CDR3 protein: CSVEDLDIRTSGNETQYF
CDR3 DNA: TGCAGCGTTGAAGATCTTGATATTCGGACTAGCGGGAACGAGACCCAGTACTTC

V gene: TRBV9
D gene: -
clone size: -
J gene: TRBJ2-3
CDR3 protein: CASSVVGGLPDTQYF
CDR3 DNA: TGTGCCAGCAGCGTGGTGGGGGGGCTCCCGGATACGCAGTATTTT

V gene: TRBV19
D gene: -
clone size: -
J gene: TRBJ1-5
CDR3 protein: CASSSRTAGSNQPQHF
CDR3 DNA: TGTGCCAGTAGTTCAAGGACAGCCGGAAGCAATCAGCCCCAGCATTTT

V gene: TRBV30
D gene: TRBD1
clone size: -
J gene: TRBJ2-7
CDR3 protein: CAWSVILGQIVYEQYF
CDR3 DNA: TGTGCCTGGAGTGTAATTTTGGGACAGATAGTCTACGAGCAGTACTTC

V gene: TRBV2
D gene: TRBD1
clone size: few
J gene: TRBJ1-2
CDR3 protein: CASSDPPDRGNGYTF
CDR3 DNA: TGTGCCAGCAGTGACCCCCCGGACAGGGGAAATGGCTACACCTTC

V gene: TRBV28
D gene: TRBD2
clone size: -
J gene: TRBJ2-5
CDR3 protein: CASSFPASGSQETQYF
CDR3 DNA: TGTGCCAGCAGTTTCCCCGCTAGCGGCAGCCAAGAGACCCAGTACTTC

V gene: TRBV2
D gene: -
clone size: -
J gene: TRBJ2-7
CDR3 protein: CASSELGVGSSYEQYF
CDR3 DNA: TGTGCCAGCAGTGAACTGGGCGTTGGGAGCTCCTACGAGCAGTACTTC